This T cell receptor (beta chain) derives from a study of blood T cell repertoires in COVID-19. Clones were sequenced by immunoSEQ multiplex PCR, and TCRdb holds only the in-frame ones, with some missing. In the table there are 90,000 to 140,000 clones, roughly 80% of which are singletons. The germline CDR1 and CDR2 sequences are MDHEN and SYDVKM. V dropped 10 bases and J dropped 5; count of bases not matched to a gene: 7. The CDR3 totals 13 residues. The specimen was peripheral blood. V is TRBV28 and J is TRBJ1-4; 7 bases fit TRBD1. The sequence derives from an elderly woman with acute or convalescent COVID-19. The DNA of the CDR3 is TGTGCCATCGGGACAGCCGAGAATGAAAAACTGTTTTTT. This translates into CAIGTAENEKLFF.